This T cell receptor (beta chain) derives from a study of beta chain features in type 1 diabetes. The CDR3 sequence is 15 residues long. V lost 0 bases, J lost 5 bases, and 4 bases stayed unmatched. CDR1 and CDR2 (germline): GTSNPN, SVGIG (reference sequence). The whole isolated RNA underwent reverse transcription, so sequencing captured expressed TCRB transcripts. Assay: immunoSEQ multiplex PCR; the TCRdb copy retains only in-frame clones and omits some. The sample yields 250,000 or so clones, 68% seen once. CD4+ naive, central memory, regulatory and stem cell-like memory subsets were isolated by sorting on CD45RO/CCR7/CD25/CD127/CD95/CD27. Details on this clone: The antigen remains undetermined.

Regarding the study as a whole: Among all four CD4+ subsets, Type 1 diabetes patients had TCRB CDR3s that were moderately but significantly shorter. Whether TCRB rearrangement is influenced by HLA type was left unresolved in this analysis.

This chain joins TRBV30 and TRBJ2-1, with 10 bases identical to TRBD2. The sequence came from a man aged 25-40 years in good health. Material: naive CD4+ T cells from blood. The CDR3 DNA reads TGTGCCTGGAGTGTCGGACTAGCGGCAAACAATGAGCAGTTCTTC. This sequence encodes CAWSVGLAANNEQFF.